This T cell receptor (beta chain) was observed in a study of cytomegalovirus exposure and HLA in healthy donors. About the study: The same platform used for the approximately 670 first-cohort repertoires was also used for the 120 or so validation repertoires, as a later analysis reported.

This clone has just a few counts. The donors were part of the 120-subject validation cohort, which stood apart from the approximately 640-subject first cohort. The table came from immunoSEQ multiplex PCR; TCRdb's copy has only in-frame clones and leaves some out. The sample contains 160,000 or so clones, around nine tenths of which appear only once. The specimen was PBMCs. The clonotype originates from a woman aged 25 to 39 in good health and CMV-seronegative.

Written as DNA, the CDR3 is TGTGCCAGCAGGGCCGGGACAGTTGATTCACCCCTCCACTTT. Translated: CASRAGTVDSPLHF. The chain employs TRBV27 and TRBJ1-6; 7 bases fit TRBD1. This CDR3 region has 14 residues. Germline V lookup: CDR1 MNHEY, CDR2 SMNVEV (reference sequence). The V segment lost 6 bases and the J segment 8 bases; nucleotides outside the gene matches: 7.